What follows are 9 T cell receptor beta chains derived from one specimen sequenced in a study of blood T cell repertoires in COVID-19. Here immunoSEQ multiplex PCR was the method, and the copy in TCRdb shows in-frame clones only, minus some. Among roughly 250,000 clones listed, nearly 85% were seen once. The sequenced sample consisted of peripheral blood. These receptors were taken from a human donor in a cohort sampled during active COVID-19.

V gene TRBV9 combines with J gene TRBJ2-1; 14 bases match TRBD2. CDR1 is SGDLS and CDR2 is YYNGEE in the germline V gene. There are 20 residues in the CDR3. V trimming: 4 bases; J trimming: 2 bases; junction bases outside the gene matches: 14. Here the CDR3 DNA reads TGTGCCAGCAGCCCCTCCGGGGGACTAGCGGGAGTGGGTCCCTACAATGAGCAGTTCTTC. Translation: CASSPSGGLAGVGPYNEQFF.

The table lists this clone with a few counts. The chain employs TRBV3-1 (or the pseudogene TRBV3-2) and TRBJ1-1; the match to TRBD1 covers 7 bases. This CDR3 is built from 13 residues. The V segment lost 3 bases and the J segment 5 bases; nucleotides outside the gene matches: 3. Germline V gene lookup returns CDR1 LGHDT and CDR2 YNNKEL (reference sequence). The chain's CDR3 is CASSQNRGTEAFF. The CDR3 bases are TGTGCCAGCAGCCAGAACAGGGGTACTGAAGCTTTCTTT.

The genes are TRBV19 and TRBJ2-7, with 8 positions matching TRBD1. The length of the CDR3 is 16 residues. CDR1 is LNHDA, CDR2 SQIVND, per germline (reference sequence). J gave up 2 bases and V 4 bases, and 10 bases lay outside the gene matches. For the CDR3, the DNA is TGTGCCAGTAGTAGACCTCCAACAGGGGGAACCTACGAGCAGTACTTC. This encodes CASSRPPTGGTYEQYF.

This clone has a single count. V gene TRBV7-2 combines with J gene TRBJ2-7, with 8 bases identical to TRBD1. There are 15 residues in the CDR3. The trim removed 6 bases at V and 1 base at J, leaving 8 bases unmatched. Germline V gene lookup returns CDR1 SGHTA and CDR2 FQGNSA. This CDR3 reads CASRKQGGESYEQYF. For the CDR3, the DNA is TGTGCCAGCAGGAAACAGGGGGGAGAGTCCTACGAGCAGTACTTC.

As DNA, the CDR3 is TGTGCCAGCAGCCCGACATCGGTGGGCCTGAATGAAAAACTGTTTTTT. As protein: CASSPTSVGLNEKLFF. The V gene is TRBV7-6, the J gene TRBJ1-4; no reliable D call. The CDR3 is 16 amino acids. Germline CDR1 is SGHVS and CDR2 is FNYEAQ. Trimming took 5 bases from V and 5 from J, leaving 18 bases between them.

The chain combines TRBV7-8 with TRBJ1-1, with D perhaps matching TRBD1 (6 bases). CDR3 length equals 13 residues. The germline gives CDR1 SGHVS, CDR2 FQNEAQ. The germline V and J ends were trimmed by 5 bases and 11 bases, with 18 bases remaining between them. CDR3 bases: TGTGCCAGCAGCCTGGACCCCAGGGGATGGGCTTTCTTT. This translates into CASSLDPRGWAFF.

With regard to this clone: The sample carries other DNA sequences with the same CDR3. This chain uses TRBV5-1 with TRBJ2-1; TRBD2 is a possible D gene (6 bases). The CDR3 covers 14 residues. V shed 2 bases and J shed 2 bases, with 8 bases lying between them. The V gene's germline CDR1 is SGHRS and CDR2 YFSETQ. The CDR3 protein is CASSFGGTYNEQFF. CDR3 coding DNA: TGCGCCAGCAGCTTCGGGGGAACCTACAATGAGCAGTTCTTC.

The table lists this clone with a few counts. This chain connects TRBV7-9 to TRBJ1-1; D possibly corresponds to TRBD1 (5 bases). CDR3 length: 15 amino acids. Germline values: CDR1 SEHNR, CDR2 FQNEAQ (reference sequence). Trimming cost V 7 bases and J 0 bases, with 15 bases left between them. In DNA form, the CDR3 reads TGTGCCAGCACCTCCCAGGGCCAATTGAACACTGAAGCTTTCTTT. Translated: CASTSQGQLNTEAFF. Using reference TRBV7-9 and TRBJ1-1 for the parts outside the CDR3, the full variable domain is DTGVSQNPRHKITKRGQNVTFRCDPISEHNRLYWYRQTLGQGPEFLTYFQNEAQLEKSRLLSDRFSAERPKGSFSTLEIQRTEQGDSAMYLCASTSQGQLNTEAFFGQGTRLTVV.

Only one count was recorded for this clone. The rearrangement links TRBV6-2 or TRBV6-3 to TRBJ2-1; 11 bases line up with TRBD1. The V segment lost 2 bases and the J segment 6 bases; nucleotides outside the gene matches: 3. The V gene's germline CDR1 is MNHEY and CDR2 SVGEGT. CDR3 size: 15 residues. The CDR3: CASSYGGTGGNEQFF. The CDR3 coding sequence is TGTGCCAGCAGTTACGGAGGGACAGGGGGCAATGAGCAGTTCTTC.